The present T cell receptor beta chain was sequenced within a study of cytotoxic CD8 clonotypes in ibrutinib-treated CLL. Study summary: Enrolment comprised about a dozen relapsed/refractory and over 14 treatment-naive patients; some 18 were IGHV unmutated.

Unmatched junction bases numbered 8, after V lost 6 bases and J lost 7 bases. Germline CDR1 is SQVTM and CDR2 is ANQGSEA. This CDR3 region has 12 residues. Whole-study results and caveats: The study found public clonotypes uncommon, contracting or stable on treatment. Elevated clonality accompanied ibrutinib response, with a return toward baseline values at progression.

Target depth was 1 in 200,000 to 1 in 1 million T cells, about 10x per clonotype. Data came from immunoSEQ multiplex PCR; TCRdb stores just in-frame clones and leaves some out. The sample includes about 74,000 clones, around 84% of them seen just once. Concerning this clone: Its antigen is not identified.

The TCR originated in a human donor with chronic lymphocytic leukemia. The V call is TRBV29-1, the J call TRBJ1-2, with TRBD1 matching 7 bases. The source was PBMCs, collected at disease progression, from a patient treated with ibrutinib. CDR3 DNA sequence: TGCAGCGTCTTACAGGGGCGGGGTGGCTACACCTTC. It translates to CSVLQGRGGYTF.